This T cell receptor (beta chain) was identified in a study of cytomegalovirus exposure and HLA in healthy donors. Primers included in the PCR were 60 Vbeta and 13 Jbeta primers. The method was immunoSEQ multiplex PCR; TCRdb's version includes in-frame clones alone and lacks a portion of them. The sample has about 81,000 clones, about nine tenths seen once. V was shortened by 4 bases and J by 4 bases, with 16 bases between the two germline ends. The CDR3 consists of 15 residues. The germline V gene encodes CDR1 SGHNT and CDR2 YYREEE (reference sequence). The sequenced sample was PBMCs. This sequence was found in a man between 18 and 35 years old in good health and CMV-seronegative. J is TRBJ2-3 and V is TRBV5-4; D is perhaps TRBD2 (5 bases). CDR3 sequence (DNA): TGTGCCAGCAGCACCGGACTTAAAAAATCAGATACGCAGTATTTT. This gives the protein CASSTGLKKSDTQYF.